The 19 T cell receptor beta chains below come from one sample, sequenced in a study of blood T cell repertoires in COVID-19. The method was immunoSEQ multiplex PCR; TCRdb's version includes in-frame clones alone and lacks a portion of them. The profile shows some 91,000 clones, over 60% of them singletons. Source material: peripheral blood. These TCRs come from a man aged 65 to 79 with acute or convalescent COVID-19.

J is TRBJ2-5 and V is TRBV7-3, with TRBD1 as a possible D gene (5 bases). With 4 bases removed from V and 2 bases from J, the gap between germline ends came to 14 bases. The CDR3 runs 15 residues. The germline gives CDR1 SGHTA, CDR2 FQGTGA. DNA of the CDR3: TGTGCCAGCAGCTCCTCCCCAGGGCCGCAAGAGACCCAGTACTTC. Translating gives CASSSSPGPQETQYF.

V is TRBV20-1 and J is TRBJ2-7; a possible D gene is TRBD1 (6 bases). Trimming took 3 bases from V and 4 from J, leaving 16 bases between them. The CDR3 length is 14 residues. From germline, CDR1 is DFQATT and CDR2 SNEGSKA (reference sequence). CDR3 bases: TGCAGTGCTAGTGACCCCACAGGGACGTACGAGCAGTACTTC. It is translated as CSASDPTGTYEQYF.

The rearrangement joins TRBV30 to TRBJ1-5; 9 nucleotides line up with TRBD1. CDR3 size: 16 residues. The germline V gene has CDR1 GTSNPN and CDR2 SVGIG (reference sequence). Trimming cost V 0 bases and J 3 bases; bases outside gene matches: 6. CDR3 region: CAWSVPDRGYNQPQHF. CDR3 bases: TGTGCCTGGAGTGTACCGGACAGGGGTTACAATCAGCCCCAGCATTTT.

CDR3 amino acids: CSVPGTGLWEQYF. In DNA, the CDR3 is TGCAGCGTCCCCGGGACAGGGTTATGGGAGCAGTACTTC. V is TRBV29-1 and J is TRBJ2-7; 9 bases agree with TRBD1. This CDR3 is built from 13 residues. V dropped 6 bases and J dropped 7; count of bases not matched to a gene: 10. CDR1 is SQVTM, CDR2 ANQGSEA, per germline.

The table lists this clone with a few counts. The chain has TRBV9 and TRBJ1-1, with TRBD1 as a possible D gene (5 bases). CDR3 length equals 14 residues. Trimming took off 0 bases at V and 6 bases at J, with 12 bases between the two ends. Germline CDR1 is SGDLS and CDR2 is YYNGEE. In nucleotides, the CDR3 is TGTGCCAGCAGCGTAGAAGGGGTAGGCTCTGAAGCTTTCTTT. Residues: CASSVEGVGSEAFF. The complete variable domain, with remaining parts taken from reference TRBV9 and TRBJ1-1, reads DSGVTQTPKHLITATGQRVTLRCSPRSGDLSVYWYQQSLDQGLQFLIQYYNGEERAKGNILERFSAQQFPDLHSELNLSSLELGDSALYFCASSVEGVGSEAFFGQGTRLTVV.

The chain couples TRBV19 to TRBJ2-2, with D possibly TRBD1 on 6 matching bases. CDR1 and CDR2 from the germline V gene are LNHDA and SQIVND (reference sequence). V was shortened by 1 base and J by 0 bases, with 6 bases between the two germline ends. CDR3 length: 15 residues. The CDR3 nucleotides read TGTGCCAGTAGTATAGGACAGGCGAACACCGGGGAGCTGTTTTTT. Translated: CASSIGQANTGELFF.

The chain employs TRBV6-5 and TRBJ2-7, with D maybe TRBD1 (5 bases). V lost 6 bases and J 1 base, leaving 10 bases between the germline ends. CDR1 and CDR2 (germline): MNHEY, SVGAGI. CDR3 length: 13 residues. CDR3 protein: CASRLDKSYEQYF. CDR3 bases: TGTGCCAGCAGACTGGACAAATCCTACGAGCAGTACTTC.

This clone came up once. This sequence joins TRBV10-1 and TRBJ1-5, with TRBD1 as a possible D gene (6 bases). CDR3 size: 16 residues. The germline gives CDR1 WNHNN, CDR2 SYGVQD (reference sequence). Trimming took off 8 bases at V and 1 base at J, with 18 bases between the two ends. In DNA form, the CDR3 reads TGCGCCAGCCAAGCTGGGGGCGCAGGAAGCAATCAGCCCCAGCATTTT. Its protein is CASQAGGAGSNQPQHF.

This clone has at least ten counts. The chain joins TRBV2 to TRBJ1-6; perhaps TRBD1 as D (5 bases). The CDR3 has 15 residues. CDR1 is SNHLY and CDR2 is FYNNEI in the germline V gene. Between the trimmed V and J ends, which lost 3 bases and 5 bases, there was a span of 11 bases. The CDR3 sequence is CASSEIGADNSPLHF. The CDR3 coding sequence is TGTGCCAGCAGTGAGATTGGGGCCGATAATTCACCCCTCCACTTT. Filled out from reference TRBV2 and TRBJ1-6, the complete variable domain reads EPEVTQTPSHQVTQMGQEVILRCVPISNHLYFYWYRQILGQKVEFLVSFYNNEISEKSEIFDDQFSVERPDGSNFTLKIRSTKLEDSAMYFCASSEIGADNSPLHFGNGTRLTVT.

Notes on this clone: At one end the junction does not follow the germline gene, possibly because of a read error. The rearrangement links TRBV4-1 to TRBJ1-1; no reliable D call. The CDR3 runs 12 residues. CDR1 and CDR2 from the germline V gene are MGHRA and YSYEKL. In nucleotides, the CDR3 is TGCGCCAGCAGCCACGGGAACTCTGAAGCTTTCTTT. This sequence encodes CASSHGNSEAFF.

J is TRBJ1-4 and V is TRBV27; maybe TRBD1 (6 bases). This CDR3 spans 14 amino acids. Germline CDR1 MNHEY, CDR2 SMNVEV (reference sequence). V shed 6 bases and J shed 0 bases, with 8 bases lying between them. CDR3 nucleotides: TGTGCCAGCAGGGGACATGCAACTAATGAAAAACTGTTTTTT. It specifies CASRGHATNEKLFF.

The CDR3 DNA follows: TGCGCCAGCGGGGTGGAGGGCATGAACACCGGGGAGCTGTTTTTT. Residues: CASGVEGMNTGELFF. The V call is TRBV10-1, the J call TRBJ2-2; tentatively, D is TRBD2 (6 bases). Per the germline V gene, CDR1 is WNHNN and CDR2 is SYGVQD (reference sequence). V was pared by 8 bases and J by 1 base, with 14 bases between. This CDR3 region has 15 residues.

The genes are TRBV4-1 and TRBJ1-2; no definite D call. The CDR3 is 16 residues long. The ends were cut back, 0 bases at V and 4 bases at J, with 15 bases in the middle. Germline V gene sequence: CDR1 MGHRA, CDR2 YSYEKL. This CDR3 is CASSQDLGVGSYGYTF. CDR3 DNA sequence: TGCGCCAGCAGCCAAGATCTTGGGGTAGGGAGCTATGGCTACACCTTC.

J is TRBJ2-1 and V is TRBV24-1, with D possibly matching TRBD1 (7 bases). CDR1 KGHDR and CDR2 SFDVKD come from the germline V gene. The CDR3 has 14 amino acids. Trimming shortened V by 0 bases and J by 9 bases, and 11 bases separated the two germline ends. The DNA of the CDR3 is TGTGCCACCAGTGATTTGCCCCAGGGGGGTGAGCAGTTCTTC. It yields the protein CATSDLPQGGEQFF.

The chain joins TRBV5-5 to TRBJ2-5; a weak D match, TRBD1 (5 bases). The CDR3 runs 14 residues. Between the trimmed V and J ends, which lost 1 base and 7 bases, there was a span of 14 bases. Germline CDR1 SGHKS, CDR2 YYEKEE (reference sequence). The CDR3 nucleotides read TGTGCCAGCAGCTTGATGTCGCAGGGTGGGACCCAGTACTTC. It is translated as CASSLMSQGGTQYF.

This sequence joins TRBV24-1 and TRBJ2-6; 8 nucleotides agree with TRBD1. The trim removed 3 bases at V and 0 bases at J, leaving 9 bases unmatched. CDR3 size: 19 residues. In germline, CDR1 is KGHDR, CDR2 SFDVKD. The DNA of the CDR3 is TGTGCCACCAGTGATCGGACAGGGAGCGAGAGCTCTGGGGCCAACGTCCTGACTTTC. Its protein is CATSDRTGSESSGANVLTF.

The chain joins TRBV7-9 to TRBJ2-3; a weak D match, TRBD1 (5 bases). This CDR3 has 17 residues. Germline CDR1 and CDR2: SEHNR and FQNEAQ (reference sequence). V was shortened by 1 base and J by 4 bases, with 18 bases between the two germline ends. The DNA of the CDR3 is TGTGCCAGCAGCTTAGATCTTCAGGGAAACACACCAGATACGCAGTATTTT. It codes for CASSLDLQGNTPDTQYF.

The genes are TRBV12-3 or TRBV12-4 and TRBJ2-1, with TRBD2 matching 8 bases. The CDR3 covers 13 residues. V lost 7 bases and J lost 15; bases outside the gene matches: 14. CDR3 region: CASTSLAGGPPFF. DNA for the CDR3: TGTGCCAGCACTTCATTGGCGGGAGGCCCTCCGTTCTTC.

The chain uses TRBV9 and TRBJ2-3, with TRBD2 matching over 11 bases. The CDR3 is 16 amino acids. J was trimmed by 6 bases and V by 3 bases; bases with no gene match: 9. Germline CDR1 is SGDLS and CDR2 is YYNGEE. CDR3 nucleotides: TGTGCCAGCAGCGGCGAACTAGCGGGGGTCGGGGATACGCAGTATTTT. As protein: CASSGELAGVGDTQYF. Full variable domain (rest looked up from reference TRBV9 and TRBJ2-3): DSGVTQTPKHLITATGQRVTLRCSPRSGDLSVYWYQQSLDQGLQFLIQYYNGEERAKGNILERFSAQQFPDLHSELNLSSLELGDSALYFCASSGELAGVGDTQYFGPGTRLTVL.